The 11 T cell receptor beta chains in this list originate from one sample, sequenced in a study of cytotoxic CD8 clonotypes in ibrutinib-treated CLL. Generated by immunoSEQ multiplex PCR, the TCRdb table keeps only in-frame clones and is missing some. The sample gives approximately 190,000 clones, 60% to 80% of which show up once; roughly 11% is in the top ten. This material consisted of PBMCs, taken after 12 months of ibrutinib treatment. All receptors come from a human donor with chronic lymphocytic leukemia.

The J gene is TRBJ1-1, the V gene TRBV5-1; D is unclear. This CDR3 has 14 amino acids. Trimming stripped 2 bases from V and 4 bases from J, with 12 bases between. CDR1 is SGHRS and CDR2 is YFSETQ in the germline V gene. The CDR3 reads CASSFDPAATEAFF. The CDR3 nucleotides are TGCGCCAGCAGCTTTGACCCGGCGGCCACTGAAGCTTTCTTT. The full variable domain, rest sourced from reference TRBV5-1 and TRBJ1-1, is KAGVTQTPRYLIKTRGQQVTLSCSPISGHRSVSWYQQTPGQGLQFLFEYFSETQRNKGNFPGRFSGRQFSNSRSEMNVSTLELGDSALYLCASSFDPAATEAFFGQGTRLTVV.

The chain uses TRBV19 and TRBJ1-1, with D possibly TRBD1 on 5 matching bases. Trimming shortened V by 3 bases and J by 4 bases, and 6 bases separated the two germline ends. CDR1 and CDR2 (germline): LNHDA, SQIVND (reference sequence). CDR3 length: 12 amino acids. The CDR3 loop is CASSMGLTEAFF. The CDR3 nucleotides read TGTGCCAGTAGTATGGGACTCACTGAAGCTTTCTTT. The full variable domain, completed using reference TRBV19 and TRBJ1-1, is DGGITQSPKYLFRKEGQNVTLSCEQNLNHDAMYWYRQDPGQGLRLIYYSQIVNDFQKGDIAEGYSVSREKKESFPLTVTSAQKNPTAFYLCASSMGLTEAFFGQGTRLTVV.

This rearrangement joins TRBV5-1 to TRBJ2-7; a possible D gene is TRBD2 (5 bases). Trimming pared 6 bases from V and 5 bases from J, leaving 15 bases between. This CDR3 contains 13 residues. Germline assignment: CDR1 SGHRS and CDR2 YFSETQ. The CDR3 nucleotides are TGCGCCAGCAACGGACTGGGCGGTGACGAGCAGTACTTC. Translation: CASNGLGGDEQYF.

The chain employs TRBV28 and TRBJ2-4; D tentatively fits TRBD1 or TRBD2 (5 bases each). Between the trimmed V and J ends, which lost 5 bases and 8 bases, there was a span of 16 bases. CDR3 length: 14 residues. Germline-derived CDR1 and CDR2 are MDHEN and SYDVKM. CDR3 sequence: CASSPGDLPHIQYF. The CDR3 coding sequence is TGTGCCAGCAGTCCCGGGGACCTCCCGCACATTCAGTACTTC.

This sequence joins TRBV2 and TRBJ2-1; D call uncertain. The CDR3 totals 14 residues. Germline values: CDR1 SNHLY, CDR2 FYNNEI. V gave up 7 bases and J gave up 2 bases, with 12 bases separating them. The CDR3 region is CASKSQSPYNEQFF. The CDR3 DNA is TGTGCCAGCAAGAGTCAATCCCCCTACAATGAGCAGTTCTTC.

This clone has a handful of counts. The chain links TRBV27 to TRBJ2-7, with 9 nucleotides matching TRBD1. Germline V gene lookup returns CDR1 MNHEY and CDR2 SMNVEV (reference sequence). The CDR3 consists of 15 residues. The J segment lost 3 bases and the V segment lost 5 bases, leaving 8 bases of the junction unmatched. CDR3 region: CASSQTGTGLYEQYF. Here the CDR3 DNA reads TGTGCCAGCAGTCAGACCGGGACAGGGCTCTACGAGCAGTACTTC.

This clone occurred once. V usage is TRBV6-5 and J usage is TRBJ1-5, with 7 bases lining up with TRBD1. Unmatched junction bases numbered 15, after V lost 7 bases and J lost 9 bases. Germline CDR1 is MNHEY and CDR2 is SVGAGI. The CDR3 sequence is 15 residues long. DNA of the CDR3: TGTGCCAGCATGCGGGGGAGGGGGCGATCCGGGCCCCAGCATTTT. Protein sequence: CASMRGRGRSGPQHF.

The chain links TRBV4-1 to TRBJ1-3; no clear D. Trimming took 0 bases from V and 0 from J, leaving 12 bases between them. The CDR3 totals 17 residues. Germline CDR1 MGHRA, CDR2 YSYEKL. The CDR3: CASSQELAGSSGNTIYF. DNA for the CDR3: TGCGCCAGCAGCCAAGAGTTGGCGGGCAGCTCTGGAAACACCATATATTTT.

This clone was recorded a few times. The CDR3 region has the DNA TGTGCCAGCAGCTTACAGGGAAATTCGAACACCGGGGAGCTGTTTTTT. The encoded protein is CASSLQGNSNTGELFF. This chain uses TRBV7-9 with TRBJ2-2, with D tentatively TRBD1 (5 bases). V was trimmed by 2 bases and J by 0 bases, leaving 10 bases between them. The CDR3 length is 16 residues. From germline, CDR1 is SEHNR and CDR2 FQNEAQ (reference sequence). The full variable domain, completed using reference TRBV7-9 and TRBJ2-2, is DTGVSQNPRHKITKRGQNVTFRCDPISEHNRLYWYRQTLGQGPEFLTYFQNEAQLEKSRLLSDRFSAERPKGSFSTLEIQRTEQGDSAMYLCASSLQGNSNTGELFFGEGSRLTVL.

The sample holds a few counts of this clone. The chain has TRBV19 and TRBJ1-5, with 10 bases fitting TRBD1. This CDR3 has 14 amino acids. Germline V gene lookup returns CDR1 LNHDA and CDR2 SQIVND (reference sequence). Unmatched junction bases numbered 2, after V lost 8 bases and J lost 1 base. CDR3 protein: CASQDRGSNQPQHF. Here the CDR3 DNA reads TGTGCCAGTCAGGACAGGGGGAGCAATCAGCCCCAGCATTTT.

The chain uses TRBV10-1 and TRBJ2-3; the D is unclear. The CDR3 totals 13 residues. Germline values: CDR1 WNHNN, CDR2 SYGVQD (reference sequence). With 2 bases removed from V and 5 bases from J, the gap between germline ends came to 8 bases. In DNA form, the CDR3 reads TGCGCCAGCAGTGAGCCTACAGAAGATACGCAGTATTTT. Residues: CASSEPTEDTQYF.